A single sample is the source of the 19 T cell receptor beta chains below, sequenced in a study of cytomegalovirus exposure and HLA in healthy donors. PCR was performed using 60 Vbeta and 13 Jbeta primers. Using immunoSEQ multiplex PCR, the repertoire was profiled, and TCRdb retains in-frame clones only, with some absent. Seen here are roughly 86,000 clones, 55% to 70% observed once, and the top ten hold 20% to 25%. The source material was PBMCs. The receptors stem from a woman between 50 and 59 years old in good health and CMV-seropositive.

This chain connects TRBV18 to TRBJ2-1, with 9 positions matching TRBD2. V shed 0 bases and J 10 bases; nucleotides not matched to a gene: 7. The CDR3 contains 15 residues. CDR1 KGHSH and CDR2 LQKENI come from the germline V gene. The CDR3, as DNA: TGTGCCAGCTCACCACCGATAGCGGGGGAACAAGAGCAGTTCTTC. Its translation: CASSPPIAGEQEQFF.

The gene calls are TRBV12-1 and TRBJ2-5; TRBD1, the D gene given by the table, was not confirmed from the DNA. TRBV12-1 is a known pseudogene. This CDR3 spans 13 amino acids. CDR3 in amino acids: CASSFRGLETQYF. In nucleotides, the CDR3 is TGTGCCAGCAGCTTCAGGGGTCTGGAGACCCAGTACTTC.

The V gene is TRBV5-1, the J gene TRBJ1-1, with 7 nucleotides matching TRBD1. Trimming removed 5 bases from V and 6 bases from J; junction bases left unmatched: 7. Germline V gene sequence: CDR1 SGHRS, CDR2 YFSETQ. The CDR3 runs to 13 residues. CDR3 in amino acids: CASSFTGDSEAFF. DNA of the CDR3: TGCGCCAGCAGTTTCACAGGGGACTCTGAAGCTTTCTTT.

V is TRBV28 and J is TRBJ1-6; 7 bases align to TRBD1. Trimming cost V 6 bases and J 5 bases; bases outside gene matches: 7. The V gene's germline CDR1 is MDHEN and CDR2 SYDVKM. This CDR3 comprises 15 residues. The DNA for the CDR3 is TGTGCCAGCAGCCAGGGACAGACGAATAATTCACCCCTCCACTTT. Residues: CASSQGQTNNSPLHF.

The chain carries TRBV28 and TRBJ2-5, with 11 bases matching TRBD2. Germline V gives CDR1 MDHEN, CDR2 SYDVKM. The CDR3 totals 15 residues. V lost 5 bases, J lost 2 bases, and 4 bases stayed unmatched. The CDR3 reads CASSVLAGGQETQYF. CDR3 bases: TGTGCCAGCAGTGTCCTAGCGGGGGGTCAAGAGACCCAGTACTTC.

This rearrangement joins TRBV19 to TRBJ2-3; a possible D gene is TRBD1 (5 bases). CDR3 size: 14 residues. V was clipped by 0 bases and J by 8 bases, with 12 bases between them. Looked up from germline, CDR1 is LNHDA and CDR2 is SQIVND (reference sequence). CDR3 coding DNA: TGTGCCAGTAGTATAGAACAGGCCCCAGGTACGCAGTATTTT. Translation: CASSIEQAPGTQYF.

The chain links TRBV7-3 to TRBJ2-1, with D maybe TRBD2 (6 bases). The CDR3 is 14 amino acids. In germline, CDR1 is SGHTA, CDR2 FQGTGA. V lost 5 bases, J lost 10 bases, and 18 bases lay in between. The CDR3 region has the DNA TGTGCCAGCAGCCCCGGGGGAGGATTCGGCGAGCAGTTCTTC. This codes for CASSPGGGFGEQFF.

The chain carries TRBV7-9 and TRBJ2-2; TRBD2 aligns across 12 bases. Losses at the gene ends were 9 bases for V and 3 bases for J; bases not matched to a gene: 14. From germline, CDR1 is SEHNR and CDR2 FQNEAQ (reference sequence). The CDR3 is 18 residues long. CDR3 sequence (DNA): TGTGCCAGTTTTACCGGGACTAGCGGGTCGACTTACACCGGGGAGCTGTTTTTT. It is translated as CASFTGTSGSTYTGELFF. The variable domain in full, completed from reference TRBV7-9 and TRBJ2-2, reads DTGVSQNPRHKITKRGQNVTFRCDPISEHNRLYWYRQTLGQGPEFLTYFQNEAQLEKSRLLSDRFSAERPKGSFSTLEIQRTEQGDSAMYLCASFTGTSGSTYTGELFFGEGSRLTVL.

The V and J genes are TRBV6-1 and TRBJ1-5, with D possibly matching TRBD1 (5 bases). Between the trimmed V and J ends, which lost 4 bases and 1 base, there was a span of 11 bases. Germline V gene lookup returns CDR1 MNHNS and CDR2 SASEGT. The CDR3 is 15 amino acids. CDR3 region: CASSGFRASNQPQHF. The CDR3 nucleotides are TGTGCCAGCAGTGGATTCAGGGCAAGCAATCAGCCCCAGCATTTT.

The CDR3 sequence: CASSNSGGWGGTQYF. DNA for the CDR3: TGTGCCAGCAGTAATAGCGGGGGGTGGGGGGGTACGCAGTATTTT. This rearrangement joins TRBV27 to TRBJ2-3, with 10 bases that match TRBD2. Germline trimming cut 5 bases from V and 8 bases from J; bases unmatched to any gene: 10. This CDR3 is 15 amino acids long. In germline, CDR1 is MNHEY, CDR2 SMNVEV (reference sequence).

The V gene is TRBV25-1, the J gene TRBJ2-1; TRBD2 agrees at 10 bases. V was clipped by 2 bases and J by 1 base; unmatched bases: 2. The length of the CDR3 is 16 residues. Germline values: CDR1 MGHDK, CDR2 SYGVNS. Written as DNA, the CDR3 is TGTGCCAGCAGTGAAAGCGGGGGGGTTTCCTACAATGAGCAGTTCTTC. This encodes CASSESGGVSYNEQFF.

The rearrangement uses TRBV7-3 and TRBJ2-1; 8 bases fit TRBD2. The length of the CDR3 is 13 residues. Germline V lookup: CDR1 SGHTA, CDR2 FQGTGA. The V segment lost 5 bases and the J segment 9 bases; nucleotides outside the gene matches: 6. The chain's CDR3 is CASSRLAYGEQFF. Here the CDR3 DNA reads TGTGCCAGCAGCCGACTAGCGTATGGTGAGCAGTTCTTC.

The CDR3 region has the DNA TGTGCCAGCAGCGGAGCGGGGGTCCCATACAATGAGCAGTTCTTC. Translating gives CASSGAGVPYNEQFF. The rearrangement joins TRBV9 to TRBJ2-1; the match to TRBD2 covers 8 bases. Germline assignment: CDR1 SGDLS and CDR2 YYNGEE. With 3 bases clipped from V and 4 bases from J, the junction kept 6 bases outside the gene matches. The CDR3 is made up of 15 amino acids. Full variable domain (outside the CDR3, taken from reference TRBV9 and TRBJ2-1): DSGVTQTPKHLITATGQRVTLRCSPRSGDLSVYWYQQSLDQGLQFLIQYYNGEERAKGNILERFSAQQFPDLHSELNLSSLELGDSALYFCASSGAGVPYNEQFFGPGTRLTVL.

The chain employs TRBV18 and TRBJ1-1, with D perhaps matching TRBD1 (5 bases). Germline loops: CDR1 KGHSH, CDR2 LQKENI. V lost 0 bases and J lost 3, with 8 bases in between. The CDR3 has 14 amino acids. The CDR3 loop is CASSPPTTDTEAFF. Written as DNA, the CDR3 is TGTGCCAGCTCACCACCGACGACAGACACTGAAGCTTTCTTT. The variable domain in full, completed from reference TRBV18 and TRBJ1-1, reads NAGVMQNPRHLVRRRGQEARLRCSPMKGHSHVYWYRQLPEEGLKFMVYLQKENIIDESGMPKERFSAEFPKEGPSILRIQQVVRGDSAAYFCASSPPTTDTEAFFGQGTRLTVV.

The V and J genes are TRBV19 and TRBJ2-2; TRBD2 aligns across 10 bases. Germline CDR1 is LNHDA and CDR2 is SQIVND (reference sequence). This CDR3 contains 17 residues. Trimming took 5 bases from V and 4 from J; bases not matched to a gene: 10. Here the CDR3 reads CASSQLAGVSSTGELFF. The CDR3, as DNA: TGTGCCAGTAGTCAGCTAGCGGGGGTCTCAAGCACCGGGGAGCTGTTTTTT.

The chain recombines TRBV28 with TRBJ2-3; 8 bases are a match to TRBD2. The CDR3 loop spans 15 amino acids. V shed 7 bases, J shed 4 bases, and the junction held 10 bases outside the gene matches. In germline, CDR1 is MDHEN, CDR2 SYDVKM. CDR3 sequence (DNA): TGTGCCAGCAAAGTTACCGGGGGGGGACCAGATACGCAGTATTTT. The encoded protein is CASKVTGGGPDTQYF.

The rearrangement uses TRBV29-1 and TRBJ1-2, with 9 bases that match TRBD1. This CDR3 contains 13 residues. V lost 7 bases, J lost 5 bases, and 8 bases stayed unmatched. Germline V gene lookup returns CDR1 SQVTM and CDR2 ANQGSEA. In DNA, the CDR3 is TGCAGCGGCATACAGGGGGCGGGATATGGCTACACCTTC. The encoded protein is CSGIQGAGYGYTF.

The genes are TRBV5-6 and TRBJ2-5, with D unclear. The J call may be mistaken, given a closer DNA end match to TRBJ2-7. CDR3 size: 13 residues. The V gene's germline CDR1 is SGHDT and CDR2 YYEEEE. In nucleotides, the CDR3 is TGTGCCAGCAGCCCGGAATCACACTACGAGCAGTACTTC. Its protein is CASSPESHYEQYF.

The chain combines TRBV20-1 with TRBJ2-5; no clear D gene. The germline V gene has CDR1 DFQATT and CDR2 SNEGSKA (reference sequence). Trimming took 6 bases from V and 4 from J, leaving 9 bases between them. This CDR3 has 11 residues. The CDR3 nucleotides read TGCAGTGCGTCGCCGGTAGAGACCCAGTACTTC. Its protein is CSASPVETQYF.